This T cell receptor beta chain was profiled in a study of regulatory T cells in long-lasting Graves disease. Concerning this clonotype: What it binds is not known.

HTBI primers from iRepertoire and Arm-PCR of CDR3 regions yielded the TCR beta libraries. TCRdb analysed the multiplex PCR reads with MiXCR anew, one entry per CDR3 protein. The top ten clones hold less than 30% of a sample with roughly 400,000 distinct CDR3 sequences, about a sixth of them seen once. Germline values: CDR1 MDHEN, CDR2 SYDVKM. The CDR3 sequence is 16 residues long. Trimming took 4 bases from V and 3 from J; bases not matched to a gene: 11. Specified time point: newly diagnosed GD, antithyroid drugs for less than 3 months. RNA extracted from PBMCs served as the sequencing template. Findings and caveats of the study: Patients with persistent disease showed a bias toward TRBV28, TRBJ1-2 and TRBJ2-5. Persistent Graves' patients had lower TCR diversity than newly diagnosed ones. Thyroid tissue went unstudied; only peripheral blood was examined.

Another study also made use of these data, one on T cells in Graves' hyperthyroidism and ophthalmopathy. That study adds: Researchers ran a first-round RT-PCR on the TCR CDR3 using the HTBI primer set.

Sequences were derived from peripheral blood mononuclear cells (PBMCs), sampled at new diagnosis, from a patient treated with antithyroid drugs. The V call is TRBV28, the J call TRBJ2-5, with TRBD2 matching 7 bases. The origin of this receptor is a woman aged 18-29 years with Graves disease. CDR3: CASSYGPGAGEETQYF. The CDR3 nucleotides are TGTGCCAGCAGTTACGGGCCTGGGGCGGGAGAAGAGACCCAGTACTTC. Full variable domain (remainder filled in from reference TRBV28 and TRBJ2-5): DVKVTQSSRYLVKRTGEKVFLECVQDMDHENMFWYRQDPGLGLRLIYFSYDVKMKEKGDIPEGYSVSREKKERFSLILESASTNQTSMYLCASSYGPGAGEETQYFGPGTRLLVL.